This T cell receptor (beta chain) stems from a study of blood T cell repertoires in COVID-19. Overall study: The study drew acute and convalescent COVID-19 samples from the United States, Italy and Spain. T cells, B-cell-depleted T cells, or PBMCs supplied cDNA or gDNA.

Germline V gene lookup returns CDR1 MNHNY and CDR2 SVGAGI (reference sequence). Trimming at V came to 6 bases and at J to 1 base, leaving 6 bases not matched to a gene. CDR3 length: 15 residues. Under the authors' procedure: Counts of nucleated cells, estimated from reference gene primer amplification, were obtained. Profiled with immunoSEQ multiplex PCR; TCRdb holds only in-frame clones, not every one. V and J calls and clone size are as listed in that table; D and trimming were resolved from the DNA. The data show about 260,000 clones, 87% seen once. The specimen was peripheral blood. The chain recombines TRBV6-6 with TRBJ1-2, with 9 positions matching TRBD1. This TCR derives from a woman aged 40 to 50 who had recovered from COVID-19. CDR3 amino acids: CASRRTGEFNYGYTF. The CDR3 nucleotides read TGTGCCAGCAGAAGGACAGGGGAATTTAACTATGGCTACACCTTC.